The entry below describes one T cell receptor beta chain. Its antigen is currently unknown. Trimming cost V 6 bases and J 2 bases; bases outside gene matches: 7. Germline V lookup: CDR1 KGHSH, CDR2 LQKENI. The CDR3 contains 16 residues. Depth targeted 1 in 200,000 to 1 in 1 million T cells, averaging about 9.2x coverage per clonotype. Clones were sequenced by immunoSEQ multiplex PCR, and TCRdb holds only the in-frame ones, with some missing. The data show approximately 150,000 clones, less than 85% seen once. This sample is part of a study of cytotoxic CD8 clonotypes in ibrutinib-treated CLL. As for the study in general: The patient breakdown showed 11 relapsed/refractory and about 16 treatment-naive cases, with under 18 IGHV unmutated. Study results and limitations: Clonality showed a rise at ibrutinib response that reversed toward baseline at progression. Stable or contracted on treatment, public clonotypes were also uncommon.

The source of this sequence is a human donor with chronic lymphocytic leukemia. This sequence joins TRBV18 and TRBJ1-5; 10 bases agree with TRBD1. This specimen was PBMCs, taken after 24 months of ibrutinib treatment. The CDR3: CASSPSGTGGNQPQHF. Here the CDR3 DNA reads TGTGCCAGCTCCCCATCCGGGACAGGGGGCAATCAGCCCCAGCATTTT.